This TCR beta chain was captured in a study of Graves' ophthalmopathy and Graves' hyperthyroidism (dated by TCRdb to 2017 to 2018). About the investigation overall: Hyperthyroidism was defined as stable when no progression to ophthalmopathy occurred within 18 months of follow-up. The study used TCR beta repertoire signatures to distinguish Graves' ophthalmopathy from Graves' hyperthyroidism and to predict progression to ophthalmopathy. In total, approximately 130 blood samples were TCR-sequenced: fewer than 50 ophthalmopathy, some 75 hyperthyroidism and some 17 hyperthyroidism-to-ophthalmopathy patients. To explore V-J signatures distinguishing ophthalmopathy from hyperthyroidism, a discovery set of approximately 100 patients (fewer than 45 ophthalmopathy, 55 to 60 stable hyperthyroidism) was enrolled. For independent validation, a separate cohort was made up of roughly 19 hyperthyroidism patients plus 17 patients who later progressed from hyperthyroidism to ophthalmopathy. In about six hyperthyroidism patients, the T-cell repertoires found in thyroid tissue were compared with those found in blood. Following sampling, methimazole starting at 30 mg daily was administered to hyperthyroidism patients, and high-dose intravenous methylprednisolone was administered to ophthalmopathy patients. General conclusions and limits of the study: In cross-validation, the 13-signature model distinguished ophthalmopathy from stable hyperthyroidism with about 90% sensitivity and approximately 81% specificity, while in the test set the corresponding values were about 79% and 69%. In validation, the model predicted ophthalmopathy progression with 70.59% sensitivity and around 72% specificity; 12 predicted patients were CT-confirmed with GO in a median of around 6 months. Most expanded thyroid clonotypes with frequency above 0.001 were also detected in blood, suggesting blood repertoires may reflect the thyroid immune response. Sample size was not predetermined statistically, and investigators were not blinded to group allocation.

Hyperthyroidism patients were newly diagnosed, were aged 18 to 65 years, and had a disease duration under 2 months. Anyone with other autoimmune diseases, uncontrolled infections, pregnancy or lactation was excluded from the study. Diagnosis was based on clinical symptoms, serum thyroxine, TRAb, thyroid ultrasound and orbital computed tomography. Total RNA was extracted with Trizol reagent and quality-checked on an Agilent 2100 Bioanalyzer. Inclusive of the bounding cysteine and phenylalanine, the CDR3 is 13 residues long. This entry keeps only the CDR3 DNA: 39 bases, framed from base 1. CDR1 SGHTA and CDR2 FQGNSA were looked up in the germline V gene. V is pared back by 10 bases and J by 0 bases, with 12 bases lying between the germline termini. Worth noting for this clonotype: What antigen it recognizes has not been identified. No qualities accompany the bases; no much larger clone lies one base away.

For repertoire sequencing, TCR beta CDR3 regions were amplified from RNA transcripts. The first round of RT-PCR was done with HTBI primers and the Qiagen OneStep RT-PCR kit, and was followed by a second round of multiplex PCR, then size selection and purification. Libraries were sequenced paired-end with 100 bp reads on an Illumina HiSeq2000. The authors' analysis ran thus. SOAPnuke was used to process the reads, throwing out any read that had adapters, had uncalled bases, had a mean Phred below 15, or lacked an exact constant-primer or identifier match. High-quality paired reads were merged with COPE v1.2.5. Each unique nucleotide sequence was defined as a clonotype, and clonotypes were aligned to IMGT TRB V, D and J references with MiTCR v1.1. The analysis was limited to V-J combinations with a frequency above 0.0001, which together covered approximately 99% of the repertoires. For each V-J combination, a TCR clonal expansion and chaos score was defined as the ratio of F50 clonal expansion to chaos observed in the TCRdist matrix. Welch's t-statistics and random forest were used to narrow the features down to about twelve V-J combinations, which were then fed into a naive Bayes classifier. The similarity between thyroid and blood repertoires was quantified using the Morisita-Horn index. In TCRdb, the public reads were trimmed at Q25 with fastp and aligned with MiXCR, with productive beta chains retained. A single entry per CDR3 protein holds the most common genes and DNA from its merged rows. These V and J calls are TCRdb output, not the study's own analysis. In this sample the table shows some 1.1 million distinct CDR3 sequences, 35% to 45% of which occur a single time. The ten largest account for roughly 10% of the sample.

This sequence uses TRBV7-2 and TRBJ1-1; the D gene is not confidently resolved. The sequenced sample consisted of peripheral blood or thyroid tissue (not recorded which). The TCR was taken from an adult man with Graves' hyperthyroidism. The base sequence is TGTGCCACCCTAGACACCCTGAACACTGAAGCTTTCTTT. It translates as CATLDTLNTEAFF.